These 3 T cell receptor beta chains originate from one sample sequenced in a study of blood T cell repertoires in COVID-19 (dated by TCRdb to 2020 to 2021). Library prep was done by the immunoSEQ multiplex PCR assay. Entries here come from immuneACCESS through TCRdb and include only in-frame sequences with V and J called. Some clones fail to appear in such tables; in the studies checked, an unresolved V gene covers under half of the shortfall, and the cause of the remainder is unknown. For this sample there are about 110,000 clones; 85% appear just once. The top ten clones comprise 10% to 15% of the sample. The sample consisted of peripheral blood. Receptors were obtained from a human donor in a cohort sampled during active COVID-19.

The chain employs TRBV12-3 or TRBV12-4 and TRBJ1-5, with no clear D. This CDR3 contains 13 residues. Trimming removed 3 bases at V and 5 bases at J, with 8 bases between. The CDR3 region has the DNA TGTGCCAGCAGTTTCAGAGGAGATCAGCCCCAGCATTTT. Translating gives CASSFRGDQPQHF.

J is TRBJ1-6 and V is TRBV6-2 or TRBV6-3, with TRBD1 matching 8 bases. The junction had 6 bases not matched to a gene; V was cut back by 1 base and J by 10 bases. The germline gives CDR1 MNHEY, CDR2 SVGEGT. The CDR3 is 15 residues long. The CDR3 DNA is TGTGCCAGCAGTTACTACGGACAGGGCGGCTCACCCCTCCACTTT. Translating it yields CASSYYGQGGSPLHF.

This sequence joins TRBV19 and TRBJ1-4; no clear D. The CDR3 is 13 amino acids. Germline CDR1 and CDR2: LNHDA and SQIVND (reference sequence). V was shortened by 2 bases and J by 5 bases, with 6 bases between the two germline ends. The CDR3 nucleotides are TGTGCCAGTAGTATAAACACGAATGAAAAACTGTTTTTT. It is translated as CASSINTNEKLFF.